This TCR beta chain is from a study of cytomegalovirus exposure and HLA in healthy donors. Generated by immunoSEQ multiplex PCR, the TCRdb table keeps only in-frame clones and is missing some. The data contain about 150,000 clones, 65% to 90% of them singletons. CDR3 length: 15 amino acids. V shed 0 bases and J 9 bases; nucleotides not matched to a gene: 7. CDR1 is SGHRS and CDR2 is YFSETQ in the germline V gene. In this sample, this clone turned up a few times. Its antigen is as yet unknown. Points from the study as a whole: Under in vitro conditions, three CMV-associated chains were confirmed as specific for CMV antigens. The finding came from a later analysis; first-cohort TCR clusters tended to co-occur in the roughly 110 validation repertoires. Altogether, some 170 TCR beta chains were recorded as cytomegalovirus-associated.

Sequencing was done on a sample of PBMCs. The receptor was derived from a man in his late teens or twenties in good health and CMV-seropositive. This chain links TRBV5-1 with TRBJ2-1, with TRBD1 matching over 9 bases. CDR3 DNA: TGCGCCAGCAGCTTGGAGGGACAGGGCCTTCGTGAGCAGTTCTTC. It specifies CASSLEGQGLREQFF.